The present entry profiles one T cell receptor beta chain with its context. This specimen includes other DNA sequences encoding the same CDR3. This sample is drawn from a study of blood T cell repertoires in COVID-19. Data came from immunoSEQ multiplex PCR; TCRdb stores just in-frame clones and leaves some out. This sample carries 300,000 or so clones, 85% to 90% of them seen once, and the ten largest clones take 3.7%. Source material: peripheral blood. The receptor was isolated from a woman between 40 and 50 years old with acute or convalescent COVID-19.

The CDR3 sequence is CASSYSSGGYGYTF. CDR3 DNA: TGTGCCAGCAGTTACTCATCGGGGGGCTATGGCTACACCTTC. The chain recombines TRBV6-5 with TRBJ1-2; weak D call: TRBD1 (5 bases). The CDR3 runs to 14 residues. V was shortened by 0 bases and J by 4 bases, with 9 bases between the two germline ends. Germline V lookup: CDR1 MNHEY, CDR2 SVGAGI.